This T cell receptor (beta chain) was documented in a study of blood T cell repertoires in COVID-19. Study summary: There were acute and convalescent COVID-19 samples, and they came from the United States, Italy and Spain. T cells, B-cell-depleted T cells, or PBMCs supplied cDNA or gDNA.

As to this clone: Relative to the germline gene, one junction end is altered; a read error may explain this.

As processed by the authors: By means of reference gene primer amplification, nucleated cell counts were estimated. Assay used: immunoSEQ multiplex PCR; TCRdb lists only in-frame clones, some missing. Clone size and V and J calls were adopted from that table, with D and trimming inferred from the DNA. The top ten clones hold under 20% of a sample with about 45,000 clones, 80% of them seen once. This sequence originates from a man aged 65 to 85 with acute or convalescent COVID-19. The sample was peripheral blood.

CDR3 coding DNA: TGTGCCAGCAGTTCGCTCCGGGGGGCCAGCGTCCTGACTTTC. The encoded protein is CASSSLRGASVLTF. The chain recombines TRBV6-2 or TRBV6-3 with TRBJ2-6; tentatively, D is TRBD2 (7 bases). There are 14 residues in the CDR3. The germline gives CDR1 MNHEY, CDR2 SVGEGT.